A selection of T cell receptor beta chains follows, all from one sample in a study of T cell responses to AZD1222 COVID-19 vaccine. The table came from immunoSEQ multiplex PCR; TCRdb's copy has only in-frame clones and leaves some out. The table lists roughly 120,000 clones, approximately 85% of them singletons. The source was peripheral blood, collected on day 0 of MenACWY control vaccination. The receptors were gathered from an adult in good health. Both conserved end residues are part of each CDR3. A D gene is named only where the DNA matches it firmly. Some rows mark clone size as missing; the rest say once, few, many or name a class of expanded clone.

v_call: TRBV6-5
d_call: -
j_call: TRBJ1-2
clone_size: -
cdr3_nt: TGTGCCAGCAGTCGGACGGTCGGGAACTATGGCTACACCTTC
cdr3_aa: CASSRTVGNYGYTF

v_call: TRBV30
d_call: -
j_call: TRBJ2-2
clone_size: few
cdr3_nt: TGTGCCTGGAGTGGACCCACCGGGGAGCTGTTTTTT
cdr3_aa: CAWSGPTGELFF

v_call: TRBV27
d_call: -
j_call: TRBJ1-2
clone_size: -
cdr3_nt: TGTGCCAGCAGTTTCTTGACCGGGACTGCATACTATGGCTACACCTTC
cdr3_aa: CASSFLTGTAYYGYTF

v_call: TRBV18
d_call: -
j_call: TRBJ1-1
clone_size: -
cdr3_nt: TGTGCCAGCTCATCCGGGCAGAACACTGAAGCTTTCTTT
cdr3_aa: CASSSGQNTEAFF

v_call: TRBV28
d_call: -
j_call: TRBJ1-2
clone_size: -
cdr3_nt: TGTGCCAGCAGCCCCCCGAATACCTATGGCTACACCTTC
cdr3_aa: CASSPPNTYGYTF

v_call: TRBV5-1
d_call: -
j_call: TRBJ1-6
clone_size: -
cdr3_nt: TGCGCCAGCAGCTTGGAGCCCCAGGGAAACTCACCCCTCCACTTT
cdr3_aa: CASSLEPQGNSPLHF

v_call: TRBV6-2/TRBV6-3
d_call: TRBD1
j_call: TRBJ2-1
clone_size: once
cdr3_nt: TGTGCCAGCAGTTACTCGAGGGGGGACAGGTATGATGGTGAGCAGTTCTTC
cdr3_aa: CASSYSRGDRYDGEQFF

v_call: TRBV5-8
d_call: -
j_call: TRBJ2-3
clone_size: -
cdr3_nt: TGTGCCAGCAGCTTGTCTGGGCTGGGCACAGATACGCAGTATTTT
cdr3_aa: CASSLSGLGTDTQYF

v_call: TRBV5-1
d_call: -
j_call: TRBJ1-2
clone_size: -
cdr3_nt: TGCGCCAGCAGCCTAACGACAAATGGCTACACCTTC
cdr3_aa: CASSLTTNGYTF

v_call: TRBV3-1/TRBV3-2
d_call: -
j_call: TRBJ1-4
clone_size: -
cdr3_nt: TGTGCCAGCAGCCATTCGACAGTGAATGAAAAACTGTTTTTT
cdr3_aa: CASSHSTVNEKLFF

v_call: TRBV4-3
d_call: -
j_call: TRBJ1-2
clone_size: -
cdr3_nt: TGCGCCAGCAGCCAAGATATGGGGGCGCGACCCTATGGCTACACCTTC
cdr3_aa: CASSQDMGARPYGYTF

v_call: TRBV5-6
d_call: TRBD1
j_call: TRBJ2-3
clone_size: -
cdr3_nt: TGTGCCAGCAGCTTCTCCGGGACAGTCACAGATACGCAGTATTTT
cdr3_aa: CASSFSGTVTDTQYF

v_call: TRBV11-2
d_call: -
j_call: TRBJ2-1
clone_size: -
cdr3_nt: TGTGCCAGCAGCTTAGGGGGTGGGCGGCGCAATGAGCAGTTCTTC
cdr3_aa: CASSLGGGRRNEQFF

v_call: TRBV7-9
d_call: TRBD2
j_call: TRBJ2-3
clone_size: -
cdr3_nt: TGTGCCAGCAGCTTAGGACTAGCGTCTAGCACAGATACGCAGTATTTT
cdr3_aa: CASSLGLASSTDTQYF

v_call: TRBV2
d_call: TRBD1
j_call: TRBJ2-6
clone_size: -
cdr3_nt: TGTGCCAGCAGTGCGCGACAGGGGGTTACTGGGGCCAACGTCCTGACTTTC
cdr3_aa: CASSARQGVTGANVLTF

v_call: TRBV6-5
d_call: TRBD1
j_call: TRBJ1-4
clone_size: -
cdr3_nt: TGTGCCAGCAGCGAGCGGGACAGCCCTAATGAAAAACTGTTTTTT
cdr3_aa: CASSERDSPNEKLFF

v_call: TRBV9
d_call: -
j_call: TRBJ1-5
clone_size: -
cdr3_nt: TGTGCCAGCAGCGTAGAGTCTCAGGGACTGCCCCAGCATTTT
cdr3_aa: CASSVESQGLPQHF

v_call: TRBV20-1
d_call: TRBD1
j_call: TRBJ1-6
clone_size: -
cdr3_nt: TGCAGTGCTAGTGCGGGGACAGGGGATTCACCCCTCCACTTT
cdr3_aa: CSASAGTGDSPLHF

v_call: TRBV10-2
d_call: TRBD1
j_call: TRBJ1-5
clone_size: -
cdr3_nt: TGCGCCAGCAGCGTGGGGGGACAGGGCTCTAGACGCAATCAGCCCCAGCATTTT
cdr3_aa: CASSVGGQGSRRNQPQHF

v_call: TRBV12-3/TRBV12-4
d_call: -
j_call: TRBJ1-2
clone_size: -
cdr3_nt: TGTGCCAGCAGCCTCCTAACTAACTATGGCTACACCTTC
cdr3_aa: CASSLLTNYGYTF

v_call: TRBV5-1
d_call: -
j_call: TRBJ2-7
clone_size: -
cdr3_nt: TGCGCCAGCAGCTTCGACATCACCTACGAGCAGTACTTC
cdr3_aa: CASSFDITYEQYF

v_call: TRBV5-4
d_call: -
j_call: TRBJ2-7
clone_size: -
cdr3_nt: TGTGCCAGCAGCCTCGTCGGGGGTCGGTACGAGCAGTACTTC
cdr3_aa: CASSLVGGRYEQYF

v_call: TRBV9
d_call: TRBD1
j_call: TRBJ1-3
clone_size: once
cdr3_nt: TGTGCCAGCAGCCGGGACAGTGTCTCTGGAAACACCATATATTTT
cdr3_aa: CASSRDSVSGNTIYF

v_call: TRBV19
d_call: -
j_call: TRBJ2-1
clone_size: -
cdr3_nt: TGTGCCAGTAGTATTTTTCTAACGTACAATGAGCAGTTCTTC
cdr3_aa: CASSIFLTYNEQFF

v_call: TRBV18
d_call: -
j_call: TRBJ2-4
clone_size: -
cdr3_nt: TGTGCCAGCTCACCACGGAGGGACAACTTTCAGTACTTC
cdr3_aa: CASSPRRDNFQYF

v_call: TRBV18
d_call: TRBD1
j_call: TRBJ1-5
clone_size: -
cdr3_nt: TGTGCCAGCTCACCGGACAGGAATCAGCCCCAGCATTTT
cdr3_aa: CASSPDRNQPQHF

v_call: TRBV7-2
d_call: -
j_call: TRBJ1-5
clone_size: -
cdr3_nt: TGTGCCAGCAGCTTTCAGGTGGATCAGCCCCAGCATTTT
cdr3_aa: CASSFQVDQPQHF

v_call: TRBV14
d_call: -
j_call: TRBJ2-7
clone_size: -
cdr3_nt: TGTGCCAGCAGCCAACCTCCTGGTGGGACCGATAGCTCCTACGAGCAGTACTTC
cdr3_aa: CASSQPPGGTDSSYEQYF

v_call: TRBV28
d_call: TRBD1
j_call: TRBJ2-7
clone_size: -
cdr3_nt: TGTTCCACCTCGAACAGGGGCTACGAGCAGTACTTC
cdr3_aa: CSTSNRGYEQYF

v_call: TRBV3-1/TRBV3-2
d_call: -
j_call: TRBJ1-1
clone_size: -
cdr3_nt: TGTGCCAGCAGCCATCGAGTAATGGGAGAAGCTTTCTTT
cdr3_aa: CASSHRVMGEAFF

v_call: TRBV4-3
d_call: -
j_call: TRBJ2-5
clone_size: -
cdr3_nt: TGCGCCAGCAGCCAAGATCGGGGACCGGGGTTGACCCAGTACTTC
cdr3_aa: CASSQDRGPGLTQYF